This T cell receptor beta chain is drawn from a study of blood T cell repertoires in COVID-19. At the level of the study: Acute and convalescent COVID-19 samples came from the United States, Italy and Spain. Nucleic acid was either cDNA or gDNA, and it came from T cells, B-cell-depleted T cells, or PBMCs.

Sequenced by immunoSEQ multiplex PCR; TCRdb stores in-frame clones only, minus some. The top ten clones hold 5.5% to 8.5% of a sample with some 240,000 clones, roughly 75% of them seen once. The CDR3 has 15 residues. The germline V gene encodes CDR1 KGHSH and CDR2 LQKENI. V shed 2 bases and J shed 6 bases, with 14 bases lying between them. The source of this sequence is a woman between 65 and 79 years old with acute or convalescent COVID-19. The J gene is TRBJ2-1, the V gene TRBV18; possible D gene TRBD2, 5 bases. Sequencing was done on a sample of peripheral blood. CDR3 amino acids: CASSPSSGEFNEQFF. The CDR3 coding sequence is TGTGCCAGCTCACCATCGTCCGGGGAGTTCAATGAGCAGTTCTTC.